The 25 T cell receptor beta chains listed next were all sequenced from one sample in a study of T cells in Graves' hyperthyroidism and ophthalmopathy. RNA transcripts were the template for amplifying TCR beta CDR3 regions. A set of HTBI primers served as the primers for a first-round RT-PCR of the TCR CDR3. Each CDR3 protein is one row after TCRdb ran MiXCR on the multiplex PCR reads. Of under 450,000 distinct CDR3 sequences in the sample, roughly 14% were seen once. What was sequenced was blood. These receptors were taken from a young woman with Graves' hyperthyroidism.

In this sample, this clonotype turned up many times. The V gene is TRBV4-1, the J gene TRBJ1-4; D may be TRBD1 (5 bases). The germline CDR1 and CDR2 sequences are MGHRA and YSYEKL. The CDR3 covers 16 residues. Trimming took 0 bases from V and 7 from J, leaving 15 bases between them. The CDR3 region is CASSQDPGPVSEKLFF. The DNA for the CDR3 is TGCGCCAGCAGCCAAGACCCAGGGCCCGTTAGTGAAAAACTGTTTTTT.

At least ten counts were recorded for this clonotype. The V and J genes are TRBV5-1 and TRBJ1-3; no reliable D call. CDR1 SGHRS and CDR2 YFSETQ come from the germline V gene. Trimming removed 0 bases at V and 8 bases at J, with 9 bases between. CDR3 size: 13 residues. For the CDR3, the DNA is TGCGCCAGCAGCTTGGATCCGAGGGACACCATATATTTT. It yields the protein CASSLDPRDTIYF. The variable domain in full, with the rest retrieved from reference TRBV5-1 and TRBJ1-3, is KAGVTQTPRYLIKTRGQQVTLSCSPISGHRSVSWYQQTPGQGLQFLFEYFSETQRNKGNFPGRFSGRQFSNSRSEMNVSTLELGDSALYLCASSLDPRDTIYFGEGSWLTVV.

The rearrangement joins TRBV28 to TRBJ1-5; 7 nucleotides align to TRBD1. Germline V gene lookup returns CDR1 MDHEN and CDR2 SYDVKM. Germline trimming cut 2 bases from V and 1 base from J; bases unmatched to any gene: 5. This CDR3 contains 16 residues. This chain's CDR3 is CASSLGEDRSNQPQHF. The CDR3 DNA follows: TGTGCCAGCAGTTTAGGGGAGGACAGGAGCAATCAGCCCCAGCATTTT.

This clonotype was seen many times. The chain couples TRBV11-2 to TRBJ1-4; no clear D gene. Trimming took 5 bases from V and 8 from J, leaving 24 bases between them. Germline CDR1 is SGHAT and CDR2 is FQNNGV. This CDR3 spans 17 amino acids. For the CDR3, the DNA is TGTGCCAGCAGCCGCCTGAAGGACGGCCCATTTAGGGAAAAACTGTTTTTT. This translates into CASSRLKDGPFREKLFF.

Only a few counts were recorded for this clonotype. The CDR3 spells CASSYQLAGEQFF. CDR3 DNA: TGTGCCAGCAGTTACCAACTAGCGGGTGAGCAGTTCTTC. The rearrangement links TRBV6-6 to TRBJ2-1; 9 bases agree with TRBD2. V lost 2 bases, J lost 9 bases, and 2 bases stayed unmatched. Per the germline V gene, CDR1 is MNHNY and CDR2 is SVGAGI (reference sequence). CDR3 length: 13 amino acids.

In its sample, this clonotype was seen many times. This chain connects TRBV7-9 to TRBJ2-1; 13 bases fit TRBD2. From germline, CDR1 is SEHNR and CDR2 FQNEAQ (reference sequence). CDR3 length: 16 amino acids. The J segment lost 6 bases and the V segment lost 4 bases, leaving 6 bases of the junction unmatched. The CDR3 loop reads CASSSTRTSGGNEQFF. CDR3 nucleotide sequence: TGTGCCAGCAGCTCGACTAGGACTAGCGGGGGCAATGAGCAGTTCTTC.

At least ten counts were recorded for this clonotype. This rearrangement joins TRBV11-3 to TRBJ2-1; D gene ambiguous. CDR3 length: 12 residues. Germline loops: CDR1 SGHNT, CDR2 YENEEA. The V and J ends lost 4 bases and 8 bases respectively, with 9 bases between them. Written as DNA, the CDR3 is TGTGCCAGCAGCTCCAGGTGGGATGAGCAGTTCTTC. Protein sequence: CASSSRWDEQFF.

This clonotype was seen at least ten times. The rearrangement joins TRBV30 to TRBJ2-7; D remains unclear. The germline V and J ends were trimmed by 2 bases and 3 bases, with 8 bases remaining between them. The CDR3 covers 12 residues. In germline, CDR1 is GTSNPN, CDR2 SVGIG (reference sequence). CDR3 residues: CAWSRSNYEQYF. Here the CDR3 DNA reads TGTGCCTGGAGTCGCAGCAACTACGAGCAGTACTTC.

A few counts support this clonotype. This may stem from a read error, because a much larger clone lies one nucleotide away. The J gene is TRBJ2-3, the V gene TRBV2; no reliable D call. CDR3 length: 14 residues. Germline V lookup: CDR1 SNHLY, CDR2 FYNNEI. The chain's CDR3 is CASSELRGTDAQYF. In DNA form, the CDR3 reads TGTGCCAGCAGTGAACTGAGAGGCACAGATGCGCAGTATTTT.

This clonotype has a count of ten or more. The gene calls are TRBV20-1 and TRBJ1-2, with 9 positions matching TRBD1. This CDR3 region has 14 residues. Germline values: CDR1 DFQATT, CDR2 SNEGSKA (reference sequence). V trimming: 5 bases; J trimming: 6 bases; junction bases outside the gene matches: 10. Here the CDR3 reads CSAARQGERNGYTF. For the CDR3, the DNA is TGCAGTGCTGCACGACAGGGGGAGAGAAATGGCTACACCTTC.

This clonotype appeared many times. The CDR3 protein is CASSYSGQGGGYTF. The CDR3 coding sequence is TGTGCCAGCAGTTACTCCGGGCAGGGCGGTGGCTACACCTTC. This sequence joins TRBV6-5 and TRBJ1-2, with D possibly being TRBD1 (5 bases). CDR3 size: 14 residues. Germline loops: CDR1 MNHEY, CDR2 SVGAGI. V lost 0 bases, J lost 7 bases, and 12 bases lay in between.

This clonotype was seen repeatedly, ten times or more. This chain uses TRBV10-3 with TRBJ1-2, with 10 bases fitting TRBD1. This CDR3 region has 15 residues. CDR1 ENHRY and CDR2 SYGVKD come from the germline V gene. This chain's CDR3 is CTSSAGTGERGGYTF. CDR3 DNA: TGTACCTCCTCCGCGGGGACAGGGGAAAGAGGTGGCTACACCTTC.

This clonotype was detected many times. The V and J genes are TRBV20-1 and TRBJ1-6; D is perhaps TRBD1 (5 bases). This CDR3 contains 14 residues. CDR1 DFQATT and CDR2 SNEGSKA come from the germline V gene (reference sequence). V was trimmed by 2 bases and J by 6 bases, leaving 11 bases between them. CDR3 amino acids: CSARPTAPNSPLHF. The CDR3 DNA is TGCAGTGCTAGACCGACAGCCCCTAATTCACCCCTCCACTTT.

Remarks on this clonotype: A much larger clone lies a single base off, so this may be a read error. The chain joins TRBV3-1 to TRBJ2-7, with TRBD2 identical over 7 bases. J was trimmed by 1 base and V by 0 bases; bases with no gene match: 6. CDR1 and CDR2 (germline): LGHDT, YNNKEL (reference sequence). The length of the CDR3 is 16 residues. CDR3 nucleotides: TGTGCCAGCAGCCAAGATCTATTCGGGGGGTCCTACGAGCAGTACTTC. Amino acids: CASSQDLFGGSYEQYF.

This clonotype was picked up many times. The chain has TRBV5-1 and TRBJ2-7; 11 bases fit TRBD2. Trimming cost V 0 bases and J 4 bases; bases outside gene matches: 3. This CDR3 spans 15 amino acids. The germline CDR1 and CDR2 sequences are SGHRS and YFSETQ. The CDR3 is CASSLESSGRYEQYF. The DNA of the CDR3 is TGCGCCAGCAGCTTGGAATCTAGCGGGAGGTACGAGCAGTACTTC.

This clonotype was recorded many times. The genes are TRBV20-1 and TRBJ2-7; 7 nucleotides line up with TRBD2. The CDR3 is 15 residues long. Germline values: CDR1 DFQATT, CDR2 SNEGSKA (reference sequence). J gave up 1 base and V 0 bases, and 6 bases lay outside the gene matches. In nucleotides, the CDR3 is TGCAGTGCTAGAGATGGGGGAGGGCCGTCCTACGAGCAGTACTTC. As protein: CSARDGGGPSYEQYF.

This clonotype was detected ten times or more. The rearrangement links TRBV12-3 or TRBV12-4 to TRBJ2-3; tentative D call: TRBD1 (6 bases). The V end was cut by 3 bases, the J end by 2 bases, with 9 bases between. The CDR3 loop spans 14 amino acids. The CDR3 protein is CASSFTGTTDTQYF. CDR3 nucleotides: TGTGCCAGCAGTTTTACAGGGACCACAGATACGCAGTATTTT.

This chain uses TRBV27 with TRBJ2-5; a weak D match, TRBD1 (6 bases). The length of the CDR3 is 16 residues. In germline, CDR1 is MNHEY, CDR2 SMNVEV (reference sequence). Trimming pared 3 bases from V and 1 base from J, leaving 15 bases between. CDR3 region: CASSFIGVQGQETQYF. As DNA, the CDR3 is TGTGCCAGCAGTTTCATAGGGGTACAGGGCCAAGAGACCCAGTACTTC.

In this sample, this clonotype turned up many times. The V call is TRBV16, the J call TRBJ1-1; D ambiguous. Trimming stripped 5 bases from V and 4 bases from J, with 17 bases between. CDR3 length: 15 amino acids. Germline CDR1 reads KGHSY; CDR2 reads FQNENV. This CDR3 reads CASSSSRAVGTEAFF. CDR3 bases: TGTGCCAGCAGCTCCTCCCGAGCGGTTGGCACTGAAGCTTTCTTT.

This clonotype was counted at least ten times. The V and J genes are TRBV29-1 and TRBJ2-7, with no clear D. Between the trimmed V and J ends, which lost 5 bases and 3 bases, there was a span of 14 bases. This CDR3 comprises 13 residues. CDR1 is SQVTM and CDR2 is ANQGSEA in the germline V gene. The CDR3 nucleotides are TGCAGCGTTCGGGCCAGTGGCTTCTACGAGCAGTACTTC. Its translation: CSVRASGFYEQYF.

This clonotype was recorded many times. V gene TRBV9 combines with J gene TRBJ2-5; D remains unclear. Germline CDR1 is SGDLS and CDR2 is YYNGEE. Trimming pared 0 bases from V and 0 bases from J, leaving 6 bases between. The CDR3 has 14 amino acids. CDR3 coding DNA: TGTGCCAGCAGCGTAGAGGGCCACCAAGAGACCCAGTACTTC. Its translation is CASSVEGHQETQYF.

This clonotype showed up just a few times. This chain uses TRBV30 with TRBJ2-1, with 7 bases fitting TRBD1. This CDR3 contains 17 residues. Germline CDR1 reads GTSNPN; CDR2 reads SVGIG (reference sequence). Trimming removed 0 bases from V and 0 bases from J; junction bases left unmatched: 8. This chain's CDR3 is CAWSVIRQGSSYNEQFF. As DNA, the CDR3 is TGTGCCTGGAGTGTCATCCGACAGGGAAGCTCCTACAATGAGCAGTTCTTC.

Ten or more counts support this clonotype. The V call is TRBV7-9, the J call TRBJ1-5; D might be TRBD1 (6 bases). Per germline, CDR1 SEHNR and CDR2 FQNEAQ (reference sequence). This CDR3 has 12 residues. Trimming took 5 bases from V and 9 from J, leaving 11 bases between them. In nucleotides, the CDR3 is TGTGCCAGCAGCCCCGAGGACAGGCCCCAGCATTTT. Encoded protein: CASSPEDRPQHF.

There are many counts of this clonotype. The chain links TRBV7-9 to TRBJ2-5; 9 nucleotides agree with TRBD1. The V and J ends lost 2 bases and 1 base, in that order; junction bases with no gene match: 8. Per germline, CDR1 SEHNR and CDR2 FQNEAQ (reference sequence). CDR3 length: 17 residues. The CDR3 sequence is CASSLPTGGLLQETQYF. The DNA of the CDR3 is TGTGCCAGCAGCTTACCCACAGGGGGCCTCCTCCAAGAGACCCAGTACTTC.

This clonotype was counted between two and nine times. The chain recombines TRBV4-1 with TRBJ2-1; 11 nucleotides agree with TRBD2. The CDR3 length is 17 residues. The V and J ends lost 2 bases and 5 bases, in that order; junction bases with no gene match: 8. Germline V gene lookup returns CDR1 MGHRA and CDR2 YSYEKL. CDR3 in amino acids: CASSQPTSGARDNEQFF. The DNA of the CDR3 is TGCGCCAGCAGCCAACCGACTAGCGGGGCCCGAGACAATGAGCAGTTCTTC.